This is a list of T cell receptor beta chains from one sample in a study of T cell responses to AZD1222 COVID-19 vaccine. Repertoires were generated with immunoSEQ multiplex PCR, while TCRdb's copy carries only in-frame clones and drops some. The sample has 100,000 or so clones, roughly 86% seen once. Specimen: peripheral blood, collected 28 days after the second AZD1222 dose. These receptors all stem from an adult who received the AZD1222 COVID-19 vaccine. Both conserved end residues are part of each CDR3.

cdr3_aa v_call
CASRASGGGNQPQHF TRBV5-1
CASSEHRGLRYGYTF TRBV25-1
CASSSGELFF TRBV25-1
CASSPDRANSPLHF TRBV5-1
CASSPGAGVTQYF TRBV19
CASSEGDGRAYTQYF TRBV6-1
CASSPHRGQLNSPLHF TRBV28
CASSLSQNEKLFF TRBV28
CASSSQGTTGELFF TRBV7-7
CASSLGTYEQYF TRBV12-3/TRBV12-4
CASSEWGRYTEAFF TRBV10-2
CASSLGTSGNYEQYF TRBV4-3
CAISGDKTYEQYF TRBV10-3
CASSFERGSTDTQYF TRBV5-4
CASSRQAGGLYNEQFF TRBV4-1
CASSPYRDSYNEQFF TRBV5-8